This is a list of T cell receptor beta chains from one sample in a study of T cell changes during pregnancy in multiple sclerosis. TCRdb keeps only in-frame clones here, not all; method: immunoSEQ multiplex PCR. The table shows tens of thousands of clones, with around 90% occurring only once. This material consisted of peripheral blood, taken in the third trimester of pregnancy. The source of these receptors is a female donor in good health, enrolled as a control in a pregnancy study. The CDR3 runs from the conserved cysteine through the conserved F or W. A D gene is named only where the DNA matches it firmly. Part of the rows lack a size; the others show once, few, many or a class for expanded clones.

NA | TRBJ1-6 | NA | TRBV7-9 | CASSPPGDGYNSPLHF | TGTGCCAGCAGCCCCCCGGGGGACGGTTATAATTCACCCCTCCACTTT
NA | TRBJ2-1 | TRBD2 | TRBV7-9 | CASSPAAASGNYNEQFF | TGTGCCAGCAGCCCCGCTGCGGCTAGCGGCAACTACAATGAGCAGTTCTTC
NA | TRBJ2-3 | TRBD2 | TRBV6-4 | CASSDGGGTDTQYF | TGTGCCAGCAGTGACGGGGGGGGGACAGATACGCAGTATTTT
medium-sized | TRBJ1-5 | TRBD1 | TRBV30 | CAWSALQGAAPGQHNQPQHF | TGTGCCTGGAGTGCGCTACAGGGGGCCGCCCCGGGACAGCACAATCAGCCCCAGCATTTT
NA | TRBJ2-7 | TRBD1 | TRBV7-6 | CASSTLTGGYEQYF | TGTGCCAGCAGCACCCTAACAGGGGGCTACGAGCAGTACTTC
few | TRBJ2-2 | TRBD1 | TRBV19 | CASSPRDRGGSGELFF | TGTGCCAGTAGTCCAAGAGACAGGGGGGGTTCCGGGGAGCTGTTTTTT
NA | TRBJ2-7 | TRBD1 | TRBV7-9 | CASSFPRTGDEQYF | TGTGCCAGCAGCTTCCCTCGGACAGGGGACGAGCAGTACTTC
NA | TRBJ1-1 | TRBD1 | TRBV6-4 | CASSQTGYTEAFF | TGTGCCAGCAGTCAGACAGGGTACACTGAAGCTTTCTTT
NA | TRBJ2-7 | NA | TRBV6-1 | CASSEAGELWPYEQYF | TGTGCCAGCAGTGAAGCCGGAGAGTTGTGGCCGTACGAGCAGTACTTC
NA | TRBJ2-6 | TRBD1 | TRBV10-3 | CAIRDRDRGPTGANVLTF | TGTGCCATCAGAGACCGGGACAGGGGTCCCACTGGGGCCAACGTCCTGACTTTC
NA | TRBJ2-5 | NA | TRBV18 | CASSSTGIGETQYF | TGTGCCAGCTCCTCAACAGGGATAGGAGAGACCCAGTACTTC
medium-sized | TRBJ1-2 | NA | TRBV6-5 | CASSPTDTYGYTF | TGTGCCAGCAGTCCCACCGACACCTATGGCTACACCTTC
NA | TRBJ1-5 | TRBD1 | TRBV19 | CASSIWGTVSHQPQHF | TGTGCCAGTAGTATCTGGGGGACAGTGTCCCATCAGCCCCAGCATTTT
NA | TRBJ2-3 | TRBD2 | TRBV7-9 | CASRRGVTDTQYF | TGTGCCAGCAGACGGGGGGTCACAGATACGCAGTATTTT
NA | TRBJ1-1 | NA | TRBV15 | CATSRDGGTEAFF | TGTGCCACCAGCAGAGACGGCGGCACTGAAGCTTTCTTT
NA | TRBJ1-2 | NA | TRBV5-1 | CASSNQIGTPPYGYTF | TGCGCCAGCAGCAACCAGATCGGGACACCCCCCTATGGCTACACCTTC
NA | TRBJ2-2 | NA | TRBV9 | CASSHTGLGGELFF | TGTGCCAGCAGCCATACAGGGTTGGGCGGGGAGCTGTTTTTT
NA | TRBJ2-1 | TRBD2 | TRBV18 | CASLERLAANEQFF | TGTGCCAGCTTGGAGAGACTAGCGGCAAATGAGCAGTTCTTC